The entry below gives a single TCR beta chain sequence along with its context. The antigen remains undetermined. The sample's treatment: over 15 received Ad26.COV2.S at low or high dose, single or two shots; a few received placebo; per-sample allocation not given. Samples analyzed were those drawn on day 63 after the first vaccine or placebo injection. Sequencing was performed with immunoSEQ multiplex PCR; in TCRdb, only in-frame clones are kept and a portion is missing. The sample contains around 300,000 clones, about 87% of which appear only once. These data come from a study of Ad26.COV2.S vaccination and SARS-CoV-2 variants. Study results and caveats: Whether participants received vaccine or placebo, their non-spike TCR breadth was similar.

The starting material was peripheral blood, obtained in a trial of Ad26.COV2.S vaccine versus placebo. This clonotype originated in a person aged 18-65 years who received the Ad26.COV2.S COVID-19 vaccine or a placebo.

The CDR3 loop reads CASSPPVRELFF. CDR3 coding DNA: TGTGCCAGCAGTCCACCCGTAAGGGAGCTGTTTTTT. This sequence joins TRBV28 and TRBJ2-2; D not certain. Germline loops: CDR1 MDHEN, CDR2 SYDVKM. Trimming removed 5 bases at V and 9 bases at J, with 10 bases between. CDR3 length: 12 residues.